This TCR beta chain is drawn from a study of shared clonotypes between healthy human individuals. Overall study results and limits: Naive subsets usually exceeded memory subsets in estimated richness.

Terminally differentiated effector memory CD45RA+ cells were left out of the naive CD8 fraction, which was CD45RO-negative and positively selected for CCR7. Each of the donors was a healthy adult who was HIV-negative and had not had a recent acute infection or vaccination. This table comes from immunoSEQ multiplex PCR, and its TCRdb copy is limited to in-frame clones, with some not included. The table includes approximately 590,000 clones, around 95% detected once. Points on this clone: Its antigen remains unidentified.

The V gene end was trimmed by 1 base and the J gene end by 1 base; junction bases not matched to a gene: 3. Germline CDR1 SGHAT, CDR2 FQDESV (reference sequence). The CDR3 runs to 15 residues. The TCR was taken from a woman in her twenties or thirties in good health. This chain links TRBV11-1 with TRBJ2-5; TRBD2 matches at 7 bases. Sequencing input: naive CD8+ T cells sorted from blood. The CDR3 here is CASSLVGRGQETQYF. DNA of the CDR3: TGTGCCAGCAGCTTAGTAGGGAGGGGCCAAGAGACCCAGTACTTC.